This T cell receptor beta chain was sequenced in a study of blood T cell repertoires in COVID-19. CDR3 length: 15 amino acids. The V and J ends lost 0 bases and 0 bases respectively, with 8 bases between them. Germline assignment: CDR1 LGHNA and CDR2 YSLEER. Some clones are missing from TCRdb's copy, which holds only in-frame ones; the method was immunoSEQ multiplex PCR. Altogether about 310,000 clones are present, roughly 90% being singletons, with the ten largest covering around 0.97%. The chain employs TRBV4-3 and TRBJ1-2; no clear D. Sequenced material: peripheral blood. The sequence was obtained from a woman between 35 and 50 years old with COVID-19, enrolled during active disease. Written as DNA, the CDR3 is TGCGCCAGCAGCCAAGATGCCACATCTAACTATGGCTACACCTTC. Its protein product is CASSQDATSNYGYTF.